The rows below give T cell receptor beta chains drawn from one sample of a study of blood T cell repertoires in COVID-19. Sequencing used immunoSEQ multiplex PCR; TCRdb keeps in-frame clones, though not all of them. The sample comprises 200,000 or so clones, less than 90% of which are singletons, and 2% to 2.5% rests with the top ten. Specimen: peripheral blood. These receptors were taken from a woman aged 45 to 65 with acute or convalescent COVID-19. Each CDR3 is given with its conserved first and last residue. Fields, in order: D gene, clone size, V gene, J gene, CDR3 protein, CDR3 DNA. The D gene is left open where the match is weak. The size entry is marked missing in some rows and otherwise reads once, few, many or a size class.

.	.	TRBV6-5	TRBJ1-6	CASSSLTGLPLHF	TGTGCCAGCAGTTCGTTGACAGGTCTACCCCTCCACTTT
.	many	TRBV19	TRBJ2-2	CASSFFLGAGELFF	TGTGCCAGTAGTTTCTTTTTGGGCGCCGGGGAGCTGTTTTTT
TRBD1	.	TRBV10-3	TRBJ1-6	CAISARTGDNSPLHF	TGTGCCATCAGTGCCAGGACAGGGGACAATTCACCCCTCCACTTT
.	.	TRBV6-5	TRBJ2-7	CASSYSSGFYEQYF	TGTGCCAGCAGTTACTCGAGCGGGTTCTACGAGCAGTACTTC
TRBD2	.	TRBV2	TRBJ2-1	CASSDQGLAGGSYNEQFF	TGTGCCAGCAGTGATCAGGGACTAGCGGGAGGCTCCTACAATGAGCAGTTCTTC
TRBD2	.	TRBV3-1/TRBV3-2	TRBJ2-1	CASSQVSRGANEQFF	TGTGCCAGCAGCCAAGTATCGCGGGGGGCCAATGAGCAGTTCTTC
.	.	TRBV5-1	TRBJ2-5	CASTLGGGHQETQYF	TGCGCCAGCACCCTGGGGGGGGGCCATCAAGAGACCCAGTACTTC
TRBD1	.	TRBV9	TRBJ1-1	CASSGVGGTVGDTEAFF	TGTGCCAGCAGCGGAGTTGGGGGGACAGTAGGCGACACTGAAGCTTTCTTT
.	.	TRBV6-5	TRBJ1-6	CASSPDYDNSPLHF	TGTGCCAGCAGCCCGGACTACGATAATTCACCCCTCCACTTT
TRBD1	.	TRBV29-1	TRBJ2-3	CSAWTGADTQYF	TGCAGCGCATGGACAGGGGCAGATACGCAGTATTTT
.	.	TRBV7-2	TRBJ2-7	CASQEREGRPYEQYF	TGTGCCAGCCAGGAGAGGGAAGGGAGACCCTACGAGCAGTACTTC
TRBD2	.	TRBV15	TRBJ2-1	CATSRDLSLAVHNEQFF	TGTGCCACCAGCAGAGATCTCAGTCTAGCGGTACACAATGAGCAGTTCTTC
TRBD2	.	TRBV6-6	TRBJ2-7	CASSWGAGVYEQYF	TGTGCCAGCAGTTGGGGCGCGGGAGTCTACGAGCAGTACTTC
.	.	TRBV19	TRBJ1-1	CASSIEESSIGYTEAFF	TGTGCCAGTAGTATAGAGGAGTCCTCCATCGGGTACACTGAAGCTTTCTTT
.	.	TRBV7-9	TRBJ1-1	CASSPRDAGVNTEAFF	TGTGCCAGCAGCCCAAGGGACGCAGGGGTGAACACTGAAGCTTTCTTT
TRBD2	.	TRBV5-1	TRBJ2-1	CASSLASTSGSYNEQFF	TGCGCCAGCAGCTTGGCTTCGACTAGCGGCTCCTACAATGAGCAGTTCTTC
.	.	TRBV10-1	TRBJ2-3	CASSGGGNLADTQYF	TGCGCCAGCAGCGGAGGGGGCAACTTGGCAGATACGCAGTATTTT
.	.	TRBV12-3/TRBV12-4	TRBJ2-2	CASSLGLFGELFF	TGTGCCAGCAGTCTTGGACTCTTCGGGGAGCTGTTTTTT
TRBD1	.	TRBV19	TRBJ2-5	CASSRDLGTVTQYF	TGTGCCAGTAGTCGTGATTTGGGGACAGTGACCCAGTACTTC
TRBD2	.	TRBV3-1/TRBV3-2	TRBJ2-7	CASSQGTSGAYEQYF	TGTGCCAGCAGCCAAGGGACTAGCGGGGCCTACGAGCAGTACTTC
TRBD2	once	TRBV3-1/TRBV3-2	TRBJ2-1	CASSPRTSGRWYEQFF	TGTGCCAGCAGCCCGAGGACTAGCGGGAGGTGGTATGAGCAGTTCTTC
TRBD1	.	TRBV19	TRBJ2-7	CASSIRDRAHEQYF	TGTGCCAGTAGCATCCGGGACAGGGCCCACGAGCAGTACTTC
TRBD2	once	TRBV10-3	TRBJ2-7	CAIKASGTYEQYF	TGTGCCATCAAGGCTAGCGGAACCTACGAGCAGTACTTC
.	.	TRBV7-2	TRBJ2-3	CASSLVYGNTDTQYF	TGTGCCAGCAGCTTAGTATACGGGAACACAGATACGCAGTATTTT
TRBD1	.	TRBV5-6	TRBJ2-7	CASSLDGTGKAYEQYF	TGTGCCAGCAGCCTAGACGGGACAGGGAAAGCCTACGAGCAGTACTTC
TRBD2	few	TRBV24-1	TRBJ2-1	CATSDSSGSNNEQFF	TGTGCCACCAGTGATAGTAGCGGGAGCAACAATGAGCAGTTCTTC
.	.	TRBV5-1	TRBJ2-3	CASSLGLGADTQYF	TGCGCCAGCAGCTTGGGACTCGGGGCAGATACGCAGTATTTT
TRBD2	.	TRBV2	TRBJ2-1	CANTSGGYNEQFF	TGTGCCAACACTAGCGGGGGCTACAATGAGCAGTTCTTC